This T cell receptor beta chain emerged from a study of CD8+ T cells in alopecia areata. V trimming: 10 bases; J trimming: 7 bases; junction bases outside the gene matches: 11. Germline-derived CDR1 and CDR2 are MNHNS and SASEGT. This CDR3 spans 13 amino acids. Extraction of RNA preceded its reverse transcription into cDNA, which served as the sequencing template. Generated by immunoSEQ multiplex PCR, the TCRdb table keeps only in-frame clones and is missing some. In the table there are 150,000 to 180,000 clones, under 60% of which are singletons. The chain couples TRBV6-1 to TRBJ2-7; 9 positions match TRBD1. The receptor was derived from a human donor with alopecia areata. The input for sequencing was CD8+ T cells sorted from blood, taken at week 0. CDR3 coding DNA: TGTGCCACCTCGGGACAGGGATCGGAAGAGCAGTACTTC. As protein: CATSGQGSEEQYF.